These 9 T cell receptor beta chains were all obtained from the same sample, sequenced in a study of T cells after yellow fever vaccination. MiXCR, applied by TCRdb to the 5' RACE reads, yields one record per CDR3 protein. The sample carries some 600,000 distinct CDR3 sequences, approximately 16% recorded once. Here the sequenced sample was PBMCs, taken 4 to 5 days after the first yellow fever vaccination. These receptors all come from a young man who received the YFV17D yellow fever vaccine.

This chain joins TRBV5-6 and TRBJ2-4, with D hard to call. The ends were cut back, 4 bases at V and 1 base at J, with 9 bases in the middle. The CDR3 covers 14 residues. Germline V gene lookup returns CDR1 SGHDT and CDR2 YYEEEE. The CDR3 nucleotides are TGTGCCAGCAGCACGGCCGGGGCCAAAAACATTCAGTACTTC. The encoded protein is CASSTAGAKNIQYF. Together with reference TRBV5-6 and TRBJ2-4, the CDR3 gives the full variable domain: DAGVTQSPTHLIKTRGQQVTLRCSPKSGHDTVSWYQQALGQGPQFIFQYYEEEERQRGNFPDRFSGHQFPNYSSELNVNALLLGDSALYLCASSTAGAKNIQYFGAGTRLSVL.

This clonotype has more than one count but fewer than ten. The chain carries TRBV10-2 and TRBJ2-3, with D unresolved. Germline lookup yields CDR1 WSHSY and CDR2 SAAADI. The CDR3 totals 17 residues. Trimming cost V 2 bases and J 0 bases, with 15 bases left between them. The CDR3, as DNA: TGCGCCAGCAGTGAGGGGCTTTTGGCGGCCAGCACAGATACGCAGTATTTT. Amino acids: CASSEGLLAASTDTQYF.

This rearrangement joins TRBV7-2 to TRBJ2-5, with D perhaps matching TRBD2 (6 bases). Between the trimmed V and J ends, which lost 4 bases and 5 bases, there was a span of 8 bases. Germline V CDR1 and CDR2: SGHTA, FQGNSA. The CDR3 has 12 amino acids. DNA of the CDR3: TGTGCCAGCAGCTCGGGGAGGGAGACCCAGTACTTC. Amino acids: CASSSGRETQYF.

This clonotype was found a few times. CDR3 bases: TGCGCCAGCAGCTTGTACAGGGACTATGGCTACACCTTC. Its translation: CASSLYRDYGYTF. The chain has TRBV5-1 and TRBJ1-2, with D possibly being TRBD1 (6 bases). The CDR3 runs to 13 residues. The ends were cut back, 1 base at V and 3 bases at J, with 7 bases in the middle. Germline V gives CDR1 SGHRS, CDR2 YFSETQ.

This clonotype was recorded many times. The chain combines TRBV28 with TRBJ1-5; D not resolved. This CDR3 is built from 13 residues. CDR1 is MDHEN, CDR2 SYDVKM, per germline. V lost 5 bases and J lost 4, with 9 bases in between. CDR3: CASSLPQNQPQHF. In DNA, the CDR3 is TGTGCCAGCAGTCTCCCGCAAAATCAGCCCCAGCATTTT.

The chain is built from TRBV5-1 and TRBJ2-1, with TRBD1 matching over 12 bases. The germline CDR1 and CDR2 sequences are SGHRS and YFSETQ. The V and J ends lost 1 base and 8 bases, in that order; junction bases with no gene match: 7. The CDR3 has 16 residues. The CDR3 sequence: CASSLMGTGGGYEQFF. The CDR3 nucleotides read TGCGCCAGCAGCTTGATGGGGACAGGGGGCGGGTATGAGCAGTTCTTC.

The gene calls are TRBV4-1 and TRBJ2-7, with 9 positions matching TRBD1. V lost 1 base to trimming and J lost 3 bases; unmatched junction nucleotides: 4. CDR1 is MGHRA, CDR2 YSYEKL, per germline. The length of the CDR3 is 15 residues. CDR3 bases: TGCGCCAGCAGCCAAGGGACAGGGGTTTTCTACGAGCAGTACTTC. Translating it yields CASSQGTGVFYEQYF.

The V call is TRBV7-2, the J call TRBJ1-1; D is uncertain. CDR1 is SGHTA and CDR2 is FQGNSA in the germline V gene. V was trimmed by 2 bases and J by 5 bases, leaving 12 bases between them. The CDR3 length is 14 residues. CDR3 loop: CASSLTTVGTEAFF. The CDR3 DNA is TGTGCCAGCAGCTTAACAACAGTAGGAACTGAAGCTTTCTTT.

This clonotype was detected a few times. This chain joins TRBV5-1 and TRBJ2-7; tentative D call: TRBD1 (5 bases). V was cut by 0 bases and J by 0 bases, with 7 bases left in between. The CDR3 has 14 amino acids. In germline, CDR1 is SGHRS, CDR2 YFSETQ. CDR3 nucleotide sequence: TGCGCCAGCAGCTTGGTGACAGACTCCTACGAGCAGTACTTC. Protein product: CASSLVTDSYEQYF.